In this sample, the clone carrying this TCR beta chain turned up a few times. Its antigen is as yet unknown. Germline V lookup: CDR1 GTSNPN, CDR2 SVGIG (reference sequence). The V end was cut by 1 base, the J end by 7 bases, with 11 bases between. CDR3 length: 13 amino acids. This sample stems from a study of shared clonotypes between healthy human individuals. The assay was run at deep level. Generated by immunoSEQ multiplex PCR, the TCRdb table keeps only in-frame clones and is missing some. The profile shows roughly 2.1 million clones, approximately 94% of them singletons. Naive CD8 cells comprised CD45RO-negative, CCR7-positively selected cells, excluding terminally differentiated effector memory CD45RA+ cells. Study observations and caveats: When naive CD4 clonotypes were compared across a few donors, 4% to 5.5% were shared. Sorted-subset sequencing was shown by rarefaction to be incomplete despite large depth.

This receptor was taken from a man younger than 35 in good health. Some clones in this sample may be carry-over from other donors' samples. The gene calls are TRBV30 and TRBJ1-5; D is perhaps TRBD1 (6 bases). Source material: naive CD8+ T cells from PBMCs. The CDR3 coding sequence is TGTGCCTGGAGTGAGGGGGTAAAGCAGCCCCAGCATTTT. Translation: CAWSEGVKQPQHF.